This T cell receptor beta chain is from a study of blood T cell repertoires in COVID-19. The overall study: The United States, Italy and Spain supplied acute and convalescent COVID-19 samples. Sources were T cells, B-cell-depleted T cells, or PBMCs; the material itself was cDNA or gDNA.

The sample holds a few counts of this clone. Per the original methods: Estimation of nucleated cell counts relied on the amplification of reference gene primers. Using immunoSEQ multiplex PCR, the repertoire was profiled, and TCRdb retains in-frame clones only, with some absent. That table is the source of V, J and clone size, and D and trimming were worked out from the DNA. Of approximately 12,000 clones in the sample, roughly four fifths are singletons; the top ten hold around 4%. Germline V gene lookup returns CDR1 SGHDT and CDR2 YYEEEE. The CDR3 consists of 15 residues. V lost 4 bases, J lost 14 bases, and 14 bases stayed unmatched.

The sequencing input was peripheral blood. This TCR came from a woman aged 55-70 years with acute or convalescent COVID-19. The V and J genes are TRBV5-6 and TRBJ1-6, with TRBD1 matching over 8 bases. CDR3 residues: CASSGRAGGYLALHF. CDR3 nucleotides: TGTGCCAGCAGCGGAAGGGCAGGGGGCTATCTGGCCCTCCACTTT.